These T cell receptor beta chains were read from a single sample in a study of cytomegalovirus exposure and HLA in healthy donors. Sequencing was performed with immunoSEQ multiplex PCR; in TCRdb, only in-frame clones are kept and a portion is missing. The sample has about 150,000 clones; around 68% are singletons. What was sequenced was PBMCs. The receptors shown here come from a man aged 25-40 years in good health and CMV-seropositive. Each CDR3 is given with its conserved first and last residue. D genes are given only for firm matches. Part of the rows lack a size; the others show once, few, many or a class for expanded clones.

TRBV28	-	TRBJ2-5	-	TGTGCCAGCAGTTTTTATGGACAGAACCAAGAGACCCAGTACTTC	CASSFYGQNQETQYF
TRBV7-9	TRBD2	TRBJ2-7	few	TGTGCCAGCAGCCTAGAGGCGGGAGTGGCCTACGAGCAGTACTTC	CASSLEAGVAYEQYF
TRBV6-5	TRBD2	TRBJ2-1	-	TGTGCCAGCAGTTACTCGACCGGGACTAGCGGGAATGAGCAGTTCTTC	CASSYSTGTSGNEQFF
TRBV10-2	-	TRBJ2-3	-	TGCGCCAGCAGTGAGTCGGGGGGGCGGGCCCCAGATACGCAGTATTTT	CASSESGGRAPDTQYF
TRBV7-8	-	TRBJ1-4	-	TGTGCCAGCAGCTTAGAAAATCTCGTTTATGAAAAACTGTTTTTT	CASSLENLVYEKLFF
TRBV18	TRBD2	TRBJ2-1	-	TGTGCCAGCTCACCAAGACTAGCTGACAATGAGCAGTTCTTC	CASSPRLADNEQFF
TRBV6-6	-	TRBJ2-1	-	TGTGCCAGCAGTCACGGGTCACTCAATGAGCAGTTCTTC	CASSHGSLNEQFF
TRBV19	TRBD1	TRBJ2-7	-	TGTGCCAGTAGTACCACGACAGGGTACGAGCAGTACTTC	CASSTTTGYEQYF
TRBV30	-	TRBJ1-3	-	TGTGCCTGGAGTGACAAATCTGGAAACACCATATATTTT	CAWSDKSGNTIYF
TRBV7-6	TRBD1	TRBJ2-7	-	TGTGCCAGCAGCCGGGGACAGGGAAAGTACGAGCAGTACTTC	CASSRGQGKYEQYF
TRBV7-3	-	TRBJ2-6	few	TGTGCCAGCAGCTTAACGGCAGGCTCTGGGGCCAACGTCCTGACTTTC	CASSLTAGSGANVLTF
TRBV15	-	TRBJ1-1	-	TGTGCCACCAGCCGCAGGGGGAACACTGAAGCTTTCTTT	CATSRRGNTEAFF
TRBV7-6	-	TRBJ2-6	-	TGTGCCAGCAGTCAGATCACGGGGGGGGCCAACGTCCTGACTTTC	CASSQITGGANVLTF
TRBV19	TRBD1	TRBJ1-1	-	TGTGCCAGTAGTATTGCGGGACAGTCAGCTTTCTTT	CASSIAGQSAFF
TRBV27	TRBD1	TRBJ2-7	-	TGTGCCAGCAGGTCCGATAATCCGGGACAGCTTAACGAGCAGTACTTC	CASRSDNPGQLNEQYF
TRBV6-1	-	TRBJ1-2	-	TGTGCCAGCAGGAGGGTGTCTAACTATGGCTACACCTTC	CASRRVSNYGYTF
TRBV2	TRBD1	TRBJ1-1	-	TGTGCCACCCAGCCACTACAGGGGCGGACTGAAGCTTTCTTT	CATQPLQGRTEAFF
TRBV19	TRBD1	TRBJ2-2	few	TGTGCCAGTAGTATTGGACAGGGTCGGACCGGGGAGCTGTTTTTT	CASSIGQGRTGELFF
TRBV2	-	TRBJ1-5	-	TGTGCCAGCAGTGGCCCTGGGGGGGCCGCGTATCAGCCCCAGCATTTT	CASSGPGGAAYQPQHF
TRBV28	-	TRBJ2-5	-	TGTGCCAGCCTACAGGGATCAAATCAAGAGACCCAGTACTTC	CASLQGSNQETQYF
TRBV6-5	TRBD1	TRBJ1-6	-	TGTGCCAGCGGGGACAGGGGCTATAATTCACCCCTCCACTTT	CASGDRGYNSPLHF
TRBV19	-	TRBJ1-4	-	TGTGCCAGTAGTCGAGGGGGACACGGAAGGTTTAATGAAAAACTGTTTTTT	CASSRGGHGRFNEKLFF
TRBV5-1	-	TRBJ2-3	-	TGCGCCAGCAGTCGACAGGAGAGCACAGATACGCAGTATTTT	CASSRQESTDTQYF
TRBV2	TRBD2	TRBJ2-5	once	TGTGCCAGCAGTGTCAGCGGGAGCGCAGAGACCCAGTACTTC	CASSVSGSAETQYF
TRBV19	-	TRBJ1-2	few	TGTGCCAGTAGTATGGATTTGGTAGGGGCGGATGGCTACACCTTC	CASSMDLVGADGYTF
TRBV5-4	-	TRBJ2-2	-	TGTGCCAGCAGTCGGGACTGGCCTGGTGGCGGGGAGCTGTTTTTT	CASSRDWPGGGELFF
TRBV9	-	TRBJ2-7	-	TGTGCCAGCAGTCCATTGAGCTCCTACGAGCAGTACTTC	CASSPLSSYEQYF
TRBV5-1	-	TRBJ2-1	once	TGCGCCAGCGGGCTAGCGAATGAGCAGTTCTTC	CASGLANEQFF
TRBV6-6	-	TRBJ2-7	-	TGTGCCAGCAGTTACACTTTGGGCAGGGGTTACGAGCAGTACTTC	CASSYTLGRGYEQYF
TRBV6-5	-	TRBJ2-5	-	TGTGCCAGCAGTTATCAGGGTGGAGAGACCCAGTACTTC	CASSYQGGETQYF
TRBV7-9	TRBD2	TRBJ2-7	-	TGTGCCAGCAGCTCAGGGGGACTAGCGGGAGACTACGAGCAGTACTTC	CASSSGGLAGDYEQYF
TRBV2	TRBD2	TRBJ2-1	few	TGTGCCAGCAGTGATAGCGGGGGGGGCTACAATGAGCAGTTCTTC	CASSDSGGGYNEQFF
TRBV28	-	TRBJ1-2	-	TGTGCCAGCAGTTTCGAGGCTCGGGGCTACACCTTC	CASSFEARGYTF
TRBV6-5	-	TRBJ1-1	few	TGTGCCAGCAGTTACACAAACAGGATTGAAGCTTTCTTT	CASSYTNRIEAFF
TRBV5-4	TRBD1	TRBJ2-7	few	TGTGCCAGCAGCAGCGGGACAGGGGACCCAACGGAGATCTACGAGCAGTACTTC	CASSSGTGDPTEIYEQYF
TRBV10-3	TRBD2	TRBJ2-3	-	TGTGCCATCACGGGGAGGGGCACAGATACGCAGTATTTT	CAITGRGTDTQYF
TRBV6-1	TRBD2	TRBJ2-7	-	TGTGCCAGCAGTACAGGACTAGCGGGATACGAGCAGTACTTC	CASSTGLAGYEQYF
TRBV10-1	TRBD2	TRBJ2-1	-	TGCGCCAGCAGTGAGTCAGGGGCGGGAGTGTCAAATGAGCAGTTCTTC	CASSESGAGVSNEQFF
TRBV6-1	TRBD1	TRBJ2-7	-	TGTGCCAGCAACGAATATGGACAGGGCTCCTACGAGCAGTACTTC	CASNEYGQGSYEQYF
TRBV7-8	-	TRBJ1-4	few	TGTGCCAGCAGCTTAGCGCGGATTGCAACTAATGAAAAACTGTTTTTT	CASSLARIATNEKLFF
TRBV2	-	TRBJ2-5	-	TGTGCCAGCGGGGGCCAGCTTGAAGAGACCCAGTACTTC	CASGGQLEETQYF
TRBV7-2	TRBD1	TRBJ2-1	few	TGTGCCAGCAGTTTCCTCATACGGGGGACAGGGGGCGATGAGCAGTTCTTC	CASSFLIRGTGGDEQFF
TRBV4-1	TRBD1	TRBJ2-7	-	TGCGCCAGCAGCCACGTCGGACAGGACTACGAGCAGTACTTC	CASSHVGQDYEQYF
TRBV27	-	TRBJ2-3	-	TGTGCCAGCAGTTTAAATTTCCACACAGATACGCAGTATTTT	CASSLNFHTDTQYF
TRBV6-6	TRBD2	TRBJ2-5	-	TGTGCCAGCAGTTACTCGACTAGCGGGGTAGTGAGCCAGTACTTC	CASSYSTSGVVSQYF
TRBV6-1	TRBD1	TRBJ1-5	-	TGTGCCAGCAGTGAGTCGACAGGGGGGTTTGAGCCCCAGCATTTT	CASSESTGGFEPQHF
TRBV10-2	-	TRBJ1-5	-	TGCGCCAGCAGCGCGTTTCCGGGACAATCCCAGCCCCAGCATTTT	CASSAFPGQSQPQHF
TRBV18	TRBD1	TRBJ2-2	-	TGTGCCAGCTCACCACGAGCGACGGGACAGGGGGCCGGGGAGCTGTTTTTT	CASSPRATGQGAGELFF
TRBV2	-	TRBJ1-4	-	TGTGCCAGCAGTGAAACGGGGACAACTAATGAAAAACTGTTTTTT	CASSETGTTNEKLFF
TRBV6-1	-	TRBJ2-7	-	TGTGCCATCGAAGCGGACAGTTTAACGGCGTACTTC	CAIEADSLTAYF
TRBV5-4	TRBD2	TRBJ2-1	-	TGTGCCAGCAGCTCCAACAATGGGGTACCGGGACTAGATGTCTTC	CASSSNNGVPGLDVF
TRBV27	-	TRBJ1-1	-	TGTGCCAGCAGTTCGGGGGGTACTTTCCTAGGGAACACTGAAGCTTTCTTT	CASSSGGTFLGNTEAFF
TRBV19	TRBD1	TRBJ1-1	-	TGTGCCAGTAGTGAATACAGGGGTATTTACACTGAAGCTTTCTTT	CASSEYRGIYTEAFF
TRBV13	-	TRBJ2-2	few	TGTGCCAGCAGCTCCTTGACGCGGGTTGGCACCGGGGAGCTGTTTTTT	CASSSLTRVGTGELFF
TRBV7-9	TRBD2	TRBJ2-2	-	TGTGCGACACTAGCGGAGGGTGCGAACACCGGGGAGCTGTTTTTT	CATLAEGANTGELFF